A single sample gave rise to the 25 T cell receptor beta chains below, sequenced in a study of Ad26.COV2.S vaccination and SARS-CoV-2 variants. Treatment specified: over 15 received Ad26.COV2.S at low or high dose, single or two shots; about 5 received placebo; per-sample allocation not given. It was on day 63 after the first vaccine or placebo injection that samples were taken. Libraries were prepared by immunoSEQ multiplex PCR; TCRdb keeps only in-frame clonotypes and omits some of them. The sample has roughly 400,000 clones, 92% seen once. The specimen was peripheral blood, collected in a trial of Ad26.COV2.S vaccine versus placebo. These receptors were taken from a person between 18 and 60 years old who received the Ad26.COV2.S COVID-19 vaccine or a placebo.

The genes are TRBV7-8 and TRBJ2-3, with 8 bases identical to TRBD2. CDR1 and CDR2 (germline): SGHVS, FQNEAQ. After removal of 3 bases from V and 6 bases from J, the junction contained 2 bases not matched to a gene. The CDR3 is made up of 13 amino acids. CDR3 protein: CASSFTGGDTQYF. CDR3 nucleotides: TGTGCCAGCAGCTTCACGGGGGGGGATACGCAGTATTTT.

The chain couples TRBV4-1 to TRBJ2-7; TRBD1 matches 8 bases. This CDR3 region has 16 residues. V shed 1 base, J shed 0 bases, and the junction held 5 bases outside the gene matches. Germline CDR1 and CDR2: MGHRA and YSYEKL. The CDR3 region has the DNA TGCGCCAGCAGCCAAGGGACAGGGAACCCCTCCTACGAGCAGTACTTC. Its translation: CASSQGTGNPSYEQYF.

This clone appeared once. This chain uses TRBV11-2 with TRBJ1-4; D is unresolved. The ends were cut back, 7 bases at V and 12 bases at J, with 24 bases in the middle. This CDR3 is built from 15 residues. CDR1 SGHAT and CDR2 FQNNGV come from the germline V gene. For the CDR3, the DNA is TGTGCCAGCACCCCCGTCATACCAAACCGGGGAGAACTGTTTTTT. This gives the protein CASTPVIPNRGELFF.

The chain carries TRBV27 and TRBJ1-1; TRBD1 matches 9 bases. With V trimmed by 6 bases and J by 7 bases, 9 bases remained unmatched. The CDR3 totals 14 residues. From germline, CDR1 is MNHEY and CDR2 SMNVEV (reference sequence). The CDR3, as DNA: TGTGCCAGCAGCCTCAGGACAGGGGCGGTTGAAGCTTTCTTT. Translating gives CASSLRTGAVEAFF.

The chain combines TRBV20-1 with TRBJ2-3; the D is unclear. V lost 3 bases and J lost 4, with 11 bases in between. The germline V gene encodes CDR1 DFQATT and CDR2 SNEGSKA (reference sequence). The CDR3 extends over 13 amino acids. The DNA for the CDR3 is TGCAGTGCTAGTCAGAGCTCTCCAGATACGCAGTATTTT. Translation gives CSASQSSPDTQYF.

V usage is TRBV7-2 and J usage is TRBJ2-1; D gene unclear. CDR1 and CDR2 (germline): SGHTA, FQGNSA. Trimming left V 5 bases short and J 10 bases short, with 15 bases between. The CDR3 is 13 residues long. The CDR3 DNA reads TGTGCCAGCAGCGGGCAAAGGGCCAGAGAGCAGTTCTTC. It specifies CASSGQRAREQFF.

V and J are TRBV19 and TRBJ2-1; D tentatively fits TRBD1 or TRBD2 (5 bases each). Trimming left V 4 bases short and J 6 bases short, with 7 bases between. The V gene's germline CDR1 is LNHDA and CDR2 SQIVND (reference sequence). The length of the CDR3 is 12 residues. CDR3 sequence: CASSTGANEQFF. The CDR3 DNA follows: TGTGCCAGTAGTACCGGGGCCAATGAGCAGTTCTTC.

This chain's CDR3 is CASSLAVNSGYEQYF. The CDR3 DNA sequence: TGTGCCAGCAGCTTAGCGGTTAATTCTGGTTACGAGCAGTACTTC. J is TRBJ2-7 and V is TRBV7-9; D remains unclear. The CDR3 spans 15 residues. Trimming cost V 0 bases and J 4 bases, with 13 bases left between them. Germline V gene data show CDR1 as SEHNR and CDR2 as FQNEAQ (reference sequence).

The chain joins TRBV5-6 to TRBJ1-3; D is ambiguous. Germline V lookup: CDR1 SGHDT, CDR2 YYEEEE. V was clipped by 4 bases and J by 4 bases, with 21 bases between them. The CDR3 runs to 17 residues. This chain's CDR3 is CASSPGRVGASGNTIYF. The CDR3 DNA reads as TGTGCCAGCAGCCCCGGGAGGGTGGGTGCTTCCGGAAACACCATATATTTT.

The J gene is TRBJ1-2, the V gene TRBV4-3, with no clear D. V was pared by 0 bases and J by 4 bases, with 9 bases between. The CDR3 runs to 14 residues. Germline V lookup: CDR1 LGHNA, CDR2 YSLEER. DNA of the CDR3: TGCGCCAGCAGCCAAGATCAAGGGAGCTATGGCTACACCTTC. It yields the protein CASSQDQGSYGYTF.

The V call is TRBV19, the J call TRBJ2-1; D is tentatively TRBD1 or TRBD2 (6 bases each). V lost 7 bases and J lost 3, with 13 bases in between. This CDR3 comprises 14 residues. The V gene's germline CDR1 is LNHDA and CDR2 SQIVND (reference sequence). The CDR3 DNA reads as TGTGCCAGTACTAGGGGGGCCTTCTACAATGAGCAGTTCTTC. This sequence encodes CASTRGAFYNEQFF.

The gene calls are TRBV3-1 (or the pseudogene TRBV3-2) and TRBJ2-5; D is uncertain. Germline V gene sequence: CDR1 LGHDT, CDR2 YNNKEL (reference sequence). This CDR3 has 17 amino acids. V gave up 1 base and J gave up 5 bases, with 20 bases separating them. The CDR3 nucleotides are TGTGCCAGCAGCCAAGTCGTTAGGGATCGCGTCTTTGAGACCCAGTACTTC. This gives the protein CASSQVVRDRVFETQYF.

The CDR3 protein is CASTSYHHSYNEQFF. Here the CDR3 DNA reads TGTGCCAGCACCTCCTACCACCACTCCTACAATGAGCAGTTCTTC. The chain uses TRBV6-5 and TRBJ2-1; the D is unclear. Trimming shortened V by 7 bases and J by 0 bases, and 13 bases separated the two germline ends. From germline, CDR1 is MNHEY and CDR2 SVGAGI. The CDR3 consists of 15 residues.

V gene TRBV7-9 combines with J gene TRBJ2-7; either TRBD1 or TRBD2 may supply D (5 bases each). The CDR3 consists of 12 residues. The germline CDR1 and CDR2 sequences are SEHNR and FQNEAQ (reference sequence). V was pared by 10 bases and J by 1 base, with 11 bases between. The CDR3 loop reads CATRGFSYEQYF. The CDR3 DNA reads as TGTGCCACCCGGGGCTTTTCCTACGAGCAGTACTTC.

This clone occurred a few times. This chain joins TRBV7-9 and TRBJ1-2, with D possibly matching TRBD1 (6 bases). Germline CDR1 reads SEHNR; CDR2 reads FQNEAQ (reference sequence). The CDR3 is 16 residues long. V was shortened by 3 bases and J by 4 bases, with 18 bases between the two germline ends. CDR3 amino acids: CASSFGGKGQFYGYTF. The DNA for the CDR3 is TGTGCCAGCAGCTTCGGGGGCAAAGGACAGTTCTATGGCTACACCTTC.

The chain couples TRBV10-3 to TRBJ1-1; 10 nucleotides match TRBD1. V shed 4 bases and J 5 bases; nucleotides not matched to a gene: 7. The CDR3 has 15 residues. Germline V lookup: CDR1 ENHRY, CDR2 SYGVKD. The CDR3 bases are TGTGCCATCAGTGGTTGGACAGGGGGTGGTACTGAAGCTTTCTTT. Its protein is CAISGWTGGGTEAFF.

On this clone: This may arise from a read error, as a much more abundant clone is one base away. Other DNA sequences within the sample encode an identical CDR3. The chain employs TRBV19 and TRBJ1-5; the D is unclear. V was cut by 1 base and J by 6 bases, with 4 bases left in between. From germline, CDR1 is LNHDA and CDR2 SQIVND (reference sequence). This CDR3 spans 12 amino acids. In nucleotides, the CDR3 is TGTGCCAGTAGTATAGGGGGTCAGCCCCAGCATTTT. Protein sequence: CASSIGGQPQHF.

The chain employs TRBV6-7 and TRBJ1-2; the D is unclear. TRBV6-7 counts as an open reading frame of uncertain function. With 0 bases removed from V and 7 bases from J, the gap between germline ends came to 18 bases. The CDR3 length is 16 residues. The CDR3, as DNA: TGTGCCAGCAGTTACTCCTTGGCAGGCCAGGTAGCTGGCTACACCTTC. Its translation is CASSYSLAGQVAGYTF.

The V call is TRBV29-1, the J call TRBJ1-2; possible D gene TRBD1, 5 bases. Looked up from germline, CDR1 is SQVTM and CDR2 is ANQGSEA. This CDR3 has 11 residues. V was clipped by 6 bases and J by 7 bases, with 12 bases between them. This CDR3 reads CSVGDLSGYTF. The DNA of the CDR3 is TGCAGCGTGGGGGATTTGAGTGGCTACACCTTC.

In DNA form, the CDR3 reads TGTGCCAGTAGTATCTTTGTGGGTAGGGGGCAGACTGAAGCTTTCTTT. It yields the protein CASSIFVGRGQTEAFF. The V call is TRBV19, the J call TRBJ1-1; 7 bases are shared with TRBD1. Germline trimming cut 3 bases from V and 5 bases from J; bases unmatched to any gene: 12. The CDR3 is 16 amino acids. Germline V gene lookup returns CDR1 LNHDA and CDR2 SQIVND (reference sequence).

This rearrangement joins TRBV30 to TRBJ2-7, with D unclear. The V end lost 0 bases, the J end lost 4 bases, and 10 bases lay between the germline ends. Germline V lookup: CDR1 GTSNPN, CDR2 SVGIG (reference sequence). The CDR3 has 13 amino acids. The DNA for the CDR3 is TGTGCCTGGAGTGTACAGAGTACTTACGAGCAGTACTTC. This gives the protein CAWSVQSTYEQYF.

The gene calls are TRBV7-9 and TRBJ1-2, with D unresolved. The CDR3 has 12 residues. With 3 bases removed from V and 3 bases from J, the gap between germline ends came to 5 bases. Per the germline V gene, CDR1 is SEHNR and CDR2 is FQNEAQ (reference sequence). The CDR3 DNA reads as TGTGCCAGCAGCTTTGAAGACTATGGCTACACCTTC. Encoded protein: CASSFEDYGYTF. The full variable domain, in which reference TRBV7-9 and TRBJ1-2 provide the parts outside the CDR3, is DTGVSQNPRHKITKRGQNVTFRCDPISEHNRLYWYRQTLGQGPEFLTYFQNEAQLEKSRLLSDRFSAERPKGSFSTLEIQRTEQGDSAMYLCASSFEDYGYTFGSGTRLTVV.

The J gene is TRBJ1-3, the V gene TRBV19, with D possibly matching TRBD1 (5 bases). V was trimmed by 2 bases and J by 2 bases, leaving 16 bases between them. The CDR3 is 17 residues long. Germline V gives CDR1 LNHDA, CDR2 SQIVND (reference sequence). The CDR3, as DNA: TGTGCCAGTAGTATACAAAACACTGGGGGAGCTGGAAACACCATATATTTT. Its translation: CASSIQNTGGAGNTIYF.

V is TRBV28 and J is TRBJ2-2; 8 bases fit TRBD1. The ends lost 5 bases at V and 7 bases at J; junction bases unmatched: 9. CDR1 and CDR2 (germline): MDHEN, SYDVKM. This CDR3 is 15 amino acids long. The CDR3 reads CASSLVTGGHGELFF. Here the CDR3 DNA reads TGTGCCAGCAGTCTAGTCACAGGGGGGCACGGGGAGCTGTTTTTT. Combining the CDR3 with reference TRBV28 and TRBJ2-2 gives the whole variable domain DVKVTQSSRYLVKRTGEKVFLECVQDMDHENMFWYRQDPGLGLRLIYFSYDVKMKEKGDIPEGYSVSREKKERFSLILESASTNQTSMYLCASSLVTGGHGELFFGEGSRLTVL.

This sequence joins TRBV30 and TRBJ2-3; a possible D gene is TRBD2 (5 bases). CDR1 is GTSNPN and CDR2 is SVGIG in the germline V gene (reference sequence). The CDR3 spans 18 residues. The V and J ends lost 0 bases and 2 bases respectively, with 21 bases between them. The CDR3 region has the DNA TGTGCCTGGAGTGTAATCCGGTGGTCGAGGGTTTCCACAGATACGCAGTATTTT. It specifies CAWSVIRWSRVSTDTQYF. The whole variable domain, filled in from reference TRBV30 and TRBJ2-3, reads SQTIHQWPATLVQPVGSPLSLECTVEGTSNPNLYWYRQAAGRGLQLLFYSVGIGQISSEVPQNLSASRPQDRQFILSSKKLLLSDSGFYLCAWSVIRWSRVSTDTQYFGPGTRLTVL.